This TCR beta chain is from a study of blood T cell repertoires in COVID-19. About the research overall: Samples representing acute and convalescent COVID-19 were sourced from the United States, Italy and Spain. The cDNA or gDNA used as material had been derived from T cells, B-cell-depleted T cells, or PBMCs.

Germline CDR1 MDHEN, CDR2 SYDVKM. Trimming cost V 4 bases and J 3 bases, with 15 bases left between them. This CDR3 region has 15 residues. Authors' data handling: Amplified reference gene primers provided the basis for estimating nucleated cell counts. Some clones are missing from TCRdb's copy, which holds only in-frame ones; the method was immunoSEQ multiplex PCR. From that table come the V and J calls and clone size; the DNA was used to work out D and trimming. The repertoire holds about 230,000 clones, with around 78% as singletons. This sequence originates from a woman in her 70s with active or convalescent COVID-19. V is TRBV28 and J is TRBJ1-2; possibly TRBD1 for D (6 bases). Sequencing used peripheral blood. Here the CDR3 DNA reads TGTGCCAGCAGTTCTCCAGGACAGCAGCACTATGGCTACACCTTC. Translated: CASSSPGQQHYGYTF.